Listed below are T cell receptor beta chains from one sample, sequenced in a study of human T cells and chemical hapten exposure. In TCRdb, the RACE reads were re-called with MiXCR into one record per CDR3 protein. Found here are over 100,000 distinct CDR3 sequences, roughly 9% of them singletons; the top ten hold approximately 3%. This specimen was whole blood, taken in connection with sensitization to the hapten diphenylcyclopropenone (DPC). The source of these receptors is a middle-aged woman with alopecia areata. Some clones in this sample may be carry-over from other donors' samples. CDR3s include the opening cysteine and the closing phenylalanine or tryptophan. The D gene is left open where the match is weak.

D gene	J gene	V gene	CDR3 protein
NA	TRBJ2-3	TRBV6-2/TRBV6-3	CASSPGLWTATDTQYF
NA	TRBJ2-5	TRBV18	CASSPGAAQETQYF
NA	TRBJ1-2	TRBV3-1	CASSQEIPLVDYGYTF
NA	TRBJ1-2	TRBV5-5	CASSLISYGYTF
NA	TRBJ2-1	TRBV7-2	CASSLGVAAPNRFF
NA	TRBJ1-1	TRBV7-2	CASSSSEGAEAFF
NA	TRBJ1-1	TRBV4-2	CASSQDRYGTVNTEAFF
NA	TRBJ2-1	TRBV7-2	CASSPYNEQFF
NA	TRBJ1-5	TRBV7-6	CASSLGGNSNQPQHF
NA	TRBJ1-1	TRBV14	CATFGGAPEAFF
TRBD1	TRBJ1-3	TRBV7-2	CASSLPGQRGNTIYF
TRBD2	TRBJ2-2	TRBV2	CASLGLANTGELFF
NA	TRBJ1-6	TRBV15	CATSRDRGANSPLHF